These T cell receptor beta chains were read from a single sample in a study of identical twins. MiXCR, applied by TCRdb to the 5' RACE reads, yields one record per CDR3 protein. This table holds hundreds of thousands of distinct CDR3 sequences, about 18% found once. The same data also contributed to another study, on T cells expressing NK-cell markers.

Material for sequencing was PBMCs. The receptors were gathered from a woman aged 18-29 years in good health. Both conserved end residues are part of each CDR3. A D gene is named only where the DNA matches it firmly. Clone size appears in some rows only: once, few, many, or a class for an expanded clone.

D gene	V gene	J gene	clone size	CDR3 protein	CDR3 DNA
TRBD1	TRBV29-1	TRBJ2-7	few	CSVDTDRGSHEQYF	TGCAGCGTTGATACGGACAGGGGGTCCCACGAGCAGTACTTC
TRBD1	TRBV27	TRBJ2-7	-	CASNRRGLGEQYF	TGTGCCAGCAACCGCAGGGGGCTGGGGGAGCAGTACTTC
-	TRBV5-1	TRBJ2-1	-	CASSLGSASSYNEQFF	TGCGCCAGCAGCTTGGGTTCTGCGAGCTCCTACAATGAGCAGTTCTTC
-	TRBV12-3/TRBV12-4	TRBJ1-5	-	CASSLPGVRGQPQHF	TGTGCCAGCAGTTTACCGGGGGTGCGGGGGCAGCCCCAGCATTTT
-	TRBV7-2	TRBJ2-5	-	CASSLSGPRTQYF	TGTGCCAGCAGCTTATCGGGGCCGCGGACCCAGTACTTC
TRBD1	TRBV7-2	TRBJ1-2	few	CASSSGQGEYGYTF	TGTGCCAGCAGCTCGGGACAGGGAGAATATGGCTACACCTTC
-	TRBV5-1	TRBJ1-2	-	CASSLESWDTGFYGYTF	TGCGCCAGCAGCTTGGAGTCCTGGGACACAGGCTTCTATGGCTACACCTTC
-	TRBV5-1	TRBJ2-5	many	CASSFSQETQYF	TGCGCCAGCAGCTTTTCCCAAGAGACCCAGTACTTC
TRBD2	TRBV4-1	TRBJ2-3	-	CASSQVTSGRGDTQYF	TGCGCCAGCAGCCAAGTGACTAGCGGGAGGGGAGATACGCAGTATTTT
TRBD1	TRBV29-1	TRBJ2-1	few	CSVEGGARDRVNTEFF	TGCAGCGTTGAAGGGGGTGCCCGGGACAGGGTGAATACTGAATTCTTC
-	TRBV6-1	TRBJ2-5	-	CASTVWETQYF	TGTGCCAGCACAGTGTGGGAGACCCAGTACTTC
-	TRBV5-5	TRBJ2-5	-	CASSLVTTRQETQYF	TGTGCCAGCAGCTTGGTGACTACACGCCAAGAGACCCAGTACTTC
-	TRBV9	TRBJ2-7	-	CASSSTGTASYEQYF	TGTGCCAGCAGCTCCACCGGGACCGCTTCCTACGAGCAGTACTTC
-	TRBV3-1	TRBJ2-7	few	CASSQDRRGYEQYF	TGTGCCAGCAGCCAAGATAGGCGAGGGTACGAGCAGTACTTC
-	TRBV12-3/TRBV12-4	TRBJ2-1	few	CASSPITIMGYNEQFF	TGTGCCAGCAGTCCGATCACGATTATGGGCTACAATGAGCAGTTCTTC
-	TRBV10-3	TRBJ2-3	-	CAIKIARATDTQYF	TGTGCCATCAAGATAGCCCGCGCGACAGATACGCAGTATTTT
-	TRBV6-5	TRBJ1-1	-	CASSYQPGLEAFF	TGTGCCAGCAGTTACCAACCGGGGCTTGAAGCTTTCTTT
TRBD2	TRBV7-9	TRBJ2-7	once	CASIRTSGMYEQYF	TGTGCCAGCATCAGGACTAGCGGGATGTACGAGCAGTACTTC
-	TRBV5-1	TRBJ1-2	-	CASSVNGRTSYGYTF	TGCGCCAGCAGCGTAAACGGACGGACCTCCTATGGCTACACCTTC
-	TRBV12-3/TRBV12-4	TRBJ1-1	many	CASRLPGAEAFF	TGTGCCAGCAGACTCCCGGGCGCTGAAGCTTTCTTT
-	TRBV24-1	TRBJ2-5	-	CATSDGGRETQYF	TGTGCCACCAGTGACGGGGGGCGAGAGACCCAGTACTTC
-	TRBV7-2	TRBJ2-7	few	CASSLGGGYSYEQYF	TGTGCCAGCAGCTTAGGGGGCGGATACTCCTACGAGCAGTACTTC
TRBD2	TRBV12-3/TRBV12-4	TRBJ2-7	-	CASSRGSWYDEQYF	TGTGCCAGCAGTCGCGGGAGTTGGTATGACGAGCAGTACTTC
TRBD1	TRBV9	TRBJ1-4	few	CASSVAGQGHEKLFF	TGTGCCAGCAGCGTAGCCGGACAGGGGCACGAAAAACTGTTTTTT
-	TRBV9	TRBJ1-6	few	CASSVDSSPLHF	TGTGCCAGCAGCGTAGACTCCTCACCCCTCCACTTT
-	TRBV5-6	TRBJ2-1	-	CASSPEWGESYNEQFF	TGTGCCAGCAGCCCGGAGTGGGGGGAGTCCTACAATGAGCAGTTCTTC
-	TRBV20-1	TRBJ2-1	few	CSVPTSVQFF	TGCAGTGTCCCGACCAGCGTACAGTTCTTC
-	TRBV29-1	TRBJ2-1	few	CSVVGGLTYNEQFF	TGCAGCGTTGTAGGGGGACTGACCTACAATGAGCAGTTCTTC
TRBD2	TRBV20-1	TRBJ2-3	-	CSAFPSGGSDTQYF	TGCAGTGCTTTCCCCAGCGGGGGGTCAGATACGCAGTATTTT
-	TRBV6-5	TRBJ2-5	once	CASRYRFQEPITQYF	TGTGCCAGCAGATACCGTTTTCAGGAACCTATAACCCAGTACTTC
-	TRBV20-1	TRBJ2-4	few	CSARAGPGGTKNIQYF	TGCAGTGCTAGGGCAGGACCAGGAGGGACCAAAAACATTCAGTACTTC
TRBD1	TRBV20-1	TRBJ2-7	few	CSATAGTATYEQYF	TGCAGTGCTACGGCCGGGACAGCAACCTACGAGCAGTACTTC
TRBD1	TRBV6-5	TRBJ2-3	few	CASSWQGASTDTQYF	TGTGCCAGCAGTTGGCAGGGGGCTAGCACAGATACGCAGTATTTT
-	TRBV12-3/TRBV12-4	TRBJ2-3	-	CASSKGGDTQYF	TGTGCCAGCAGCAAAGGGGGGGATACGCAGTATTTT
TRBD2	TRBV19	TRBJ2-4	-	CASSPTPPAGGRNIQYF	TGTGCCAGTAGTCCAACCCCCCCGGCGGGAGGACGAAACATTCAGTACTTC
TRBD1	TRBV11-1	TRBJ2-6	-	CASSPGTGGAFGSGANVLTF	TGTGCCAGCAGCCCCGGGACAGGGGGCGCTTTTGGGTCTGGGGCCAACGTCCTGACTTTC
-	TRBV9	TRBJ2-6	-	CASSTPRHEGTSGANVLTF	TGTGCCAGCAGCACCCCTCGACACGAAGGAACCTCTGGGGCCAACGTCCTGACTTTC
-	TRBV6-5	TRBJ1-3	-	CASSYSVWDISGNTIYF	TGTGCCAGCAGTTACTCGGTGTGGGACATCTCTGGAAACACCATATATTTT
-	TRBV2	TRBJ1-2	-	CASSEAGYYGYTF	TGTGCCAGCAGTGAAGCCGGGTACTATGGCTACACCTTC
-	TRBV7-9	TRBJ2-7	-	CASTPISLNYEQYF	TGTGCCAGCACCCCCATTTCACTAAACTACGAGCAGTACTTC
TRBD1	TRBV5-6	TRBJ2-5	-	CASSGFATGGETQYF	TGTGCCAGCAGCGGATTCGCTACAGGGGGAGAGACCCAGTACTTC
-	TRBV7-2	TRBJ2-3	-	CASSLAAGLADTQYF	TGTGCCAGCAGCTTAGCGGCGGGACTGGCAGATACGCAGTATTTT
-	TRBV7-9	TRBJ2-7	-	CASSLSQGTYEQYF	TGTGCCAGCAGCTTATCACAGGGAACCTACGAGCAGTACTTC
-	TRBV12-3/TRBV12-4	TRBJ2-3	few	CASRSRSDTQYF	TGTGCCAGCCGATCTAGGTCAGATACGCAGTATTTT
-	TRBV9	TRBJ2-2	few	CASDEGGTATGELFF	TGTGCCTCAGACGAGGGGGGGACAGCGACCGGGGAGCTGTTTTTT
-	TRBV7-2	TRBJ2-7	-	CASSPGTVAYEQYF	TGTGCCAGCAGCCCTGGGACGGTAGCCTACGAGCAGTACTTC
-	TRBV24-1	TRBJ2-3	-	CATSDPTGAGDTQYF	TGTGCCACCAGTGATCCCACGGGAGCCGGAGATACGCAGTATTTT
-	TRBV12-3/TRBV12-4	TRBJ2-7	few	CASRRASAYEQYF	TGTGCCAGCAGAAGGGCTTCCGCCTACGAGCAGTACTTC
TRBD2	TRBV6-5	TRBJ2-2	few	CASSYSQLAGVTGELFF	TGTGCCAGCAGTTACTCCCAACTAGCGGGAGTGACCGGGGAGCTGTTTTTT
TRBD2	TRBV7-6	TRBJ2-1	few	CASSAPKVPPGGSYNEQFF	TGTGCCAGCAGCGCCCCGAAGGTTCCCCCGGGGGGCTCCTACAATGAGCAGTTCTTC
-	TRBV7-9	TRBJ2-1	few	CASSFGLAEQFF	TGTGCCAGCAGCTTTGGACTCGCCGAGCAGTTCTTC
TRBD1	TRBV7-9	TRBJ2-1	-	CASSDRVGYNEQFF	TGTGCCAGCAGCGACAGGGTGGGGTACAATGAGCAGTTCTTC
TRBD1	TRBV5-1	TRBJ2-1	-	CASSRDRGHNEQFF	TGCGCCAGCAGCCGGGACAGGGGCCACAATGAGCAGTTCTTC
-	TRBV4-1	TRBJ2-7	-	CASSQGKPYEQYF	TGCGCCAGCAGCCAAGGTAAACCCTACGAGCAGTACTTC